The rows below give T cell receptor beta chains drawn from one sample of a study of a mutant IDH1 vaccine in newly diagnosed glioma. Data came from immunoSEQ multiplex PCR; TCRdb stores just in-frame clones and leaves some out. Among about 40,000 clones listed, approximately 80% were seen once. Antigens of these TCRs are unknown. The sample here was PBMCs, taken from a glioma patient whose treatment included an IDH1 peptide vaccine. The receptor set was obtained from a woman aged 45-65 years with glioma. CDR3s include the opening cysteine and the closing phenylalanine or tryptophan. The order of the fields is CDR3 DNA, CDR3 protein, clone size, D gene, V gene, J gene. A D gene is named only where the DNA matches it firmly. Rows give clone size only sometimes, using once, few, many, or a class for an expanded clone.

CDR3 DNA: TGTGCCAGCAAAGAGGGGGGGCTCTATGGCTACACCTTC
CDR3 protein: CASKEGGLYGYTF
clone size: NA
D gene: NA
V gene: TRBV6-5
J gene: TRBJ1-2

CDR3 DNA: TGTGCCAGCAGTGAACGTGGCTACGAGCAGTACTTC
CDR3 protein: CASSERGYEQYF
clone size: NA
D gene: NA
V gene: TRBV2
J gene: TRBJ2-7

CDR3 DNA: TGTGCCAGCTCACCGGACAGGGGATGGGGCTACACCTTC
CDR3 protein: CASSPDRGWGYTF
clone size: NA
D gene: TRBD1
V gene: TRBV18
J gene: TRBJ1-2

CDR3 DNA: TGCGCCAGCAGCCCGGGGTCGGCGGGGGGGAGTGAAAAACTGTTTTTT
CDR3 protein: CASSPGSAGGSEKLFF
clone size: NA
D gene: NA
V gene: TRBV5-1
J gene: TRBJ1-4

CDR3 DNA: TGTGCCAGTAGTATGTATGGGGGTGAAGCTTTCTTT
CDR3 protein: CASSMYGGEAFF
clone size: NA
D gene: NA
V gene: TRBV19
J gene: TRBJ1-1

CDR3 DNA: TGCAGCGTTTTTTTGGGATACGAGCAGTACTTC
CDR3 protein: CSVFLGYEQYF
clone size: once
D gene: NA
V gene: TRBV29-1
J gene: TRBJ2-7

CDR3 DNA: TGCGCCAGCAGCTTGGACGGAATGAATCAGCCCCAGCATTTT
CDR3 protein: CASSLDGMNQPQHF
clone size: once
D gene: NA
V gene: TRBV5-1
J gene: TRBJ1-5

CDR3 DNA: TGTGCCAGCAGCGAGGGGCTTTCCTACGAGCAGTACTTC
CDR3 protein: CASSEGLSYEQYF
clone size: once
D gene: NA
V gene: TRBV7-9
J gene: TRBJ2-7

CDR3 DNA: TGTGCCAGCAGCTTTTTGGGTCCCCCCCTAGGCACTGAAGCTTTCTTT
CDR3 protein: CASSFLGPPLGTEAFF
clone size: NA
D gene: NA
V gene: TRBV7-9
J gene: TRBJ1-1

CDR3 DNA: TGTGCCAGCAGCGTCTCCCTAGGGGGGGTGGGAAACACCATATATTTT
CDR3 protein: CASSVSLGGVGNTIYF
clone size: NA
D gene: NA
V gene: TRBV9
J gene: TRBJ1-3

CDR3 DNA: TGTGCCAGCAGTCTAGGGTCCAGGGAAGAGCAGTACTTC
CDR3 protein: CASSLGSREEQYF
clone size: NA
D gene: NA
V gene: TRBV5-4
J gene: TRBJ2-7

CDR3 DNA: TGCAGCGTAAGTCTGACCGATAGCAATCAGCCCCAGCATTTT
CDR3 protein: CSVSLTDSNQPQHF
clone size: NA
D gene: NA
V gene: TRBV29-1
J gene: TRBJ1-5

CDR3 DNA: TGTGCCAGCCAGGATCGGACTAGCTCCCTTTTC
CDR3 protein: CASQDRTSSLF
clone size: NA
D gene: TRBD2
V gene: TRBV2
J gene: TRBJ2-7

CDR3 DNA: TGCGCCAGCAGCCAAGATACAGGGATGACTTCACCCCTCCACTTT
CDR3 protein: CASSQDTGMTSPLHF
clone size: NA
D gene: NA
V gene: TRBV4-3
J gene: TRBJ1-6

CDR3 DNA: TGCGCCAGCAGCCCGAGAACCGGGGAGCTGTTTTTT
CDR3 protein: CASSPRTGELFF
clone size: NA
D gene: NA
V gene: TRBV5-1
J gene: TRBJ2-2

CDR3 DNA: TGTGCCACCAGCATCGAACTCCCGGGCAGCCACGAGCAGTACTTC
CDR3 protein: CATSIELPGSHEQYF
clone size: NA
D gene: NA
V gene: TRBV15
J gene: TRBJ2-7

CDR3 DNA: TGTGCCAGTAGTGCCCAGGGGGGGACCCAGTACTTC
CDR3 protein: CASSAQGGTQYF
clone size: NA
D gene: NA
V gene: TRBV19
J gene: TRBJ2-5

CDR3 DNA: TGTGCCTGGAGCCTGGGAGGATCTGATGAAAAACTGTTTTTT
CDR3 protein: CAWSLGGSDEKLFF
clone size: NA
D gene: NA
V gene: TRBV30
J gene: TRBJ1-4

CDR3 DNA: TGCGCCAGCAGCTCAGACAGCGCCTTTGAAGCTTTCTTT
CDR3 protein: CASSSDSAFEAFF
clone size: NA
D gene: NA
V gene: TRBV5-1
J gene: TRBJ1-1

CDR3 DNA: TGTGCCAGCAGCCCGGGCGGGGGAGCCAGGGCGGCTTTCTTT
CDR3 protein: CASSPGGGARAAFF
clone size: few
D gene: NA
V gene: TRBV5-6
J gene: TRBJ1-1

CDR3 DNA: TGTGCCAGCAGCTTAAGGTACTCCTACGAGCAGTACTTC
CDR3 protein: CASSLRYSYEQYF
clone size: NA
D gene: NA
V gene: TRBV5-6
J gene: TRBJ2-7

CDR3 DNA: TGTGCCAGCAGCCAAGATAGGAAGGCAGCTGAAGCTTTCTTT
CDR3 protein: CASSQDRKAAEAFF
clone size: few
D gene: NA
V gene: TRBV4-2
J gene: TRBJ1-1

CDR3 DNA: TGTGCCAGCAGCTTTCGGGAGACCCAGTACTTC
CDR3 protein: CASSFRETQYF
clone size: NA
D gene: NA
V gene: TRBV11-2
J gene: TRBJ2-5

CDR3 DNA: TGTGCCATCAGTGAGAGGGACATCAGTGGACTTGGCTACACCTTC
CDR3 protein: CAISERDISGLGYTF
clone size: NA
D gene: NA
V gene: TRBV10-3
J gene: TRBJ1-2

CDR3 DNA: TGTGCCAGCTCACCGCGGGGGGATAATGAAAAACTGTTTTTT
CDR3 protein: CASSPRGDNEKLFF
clone size: NA
D gene: NA
V gene: TRBV18
J gene: TRBJ1-4

CDR3 DNA: TGCAGCGTTGAAAAGACAGGGTTTAGCACAGATACGCAGTATTTT
CDR3 protein: CSVEKTGFSTDTQYF
clone size: NA
D gene: TRBD1
V gene: TRBV29-1
J gene: TRBJ2-3

CDR3 DNA: TGCGCCAGCCGCACGGACAGGGGGCCGGGCACTGAAGCTTTCTTT
CDR3 protein: CASRTDRGPGTEAFF
clone size: few
D gene: TRBD1
V gene: TRBV23-1
J gene: TRBJ1-1

CDR3 DNA: TGTGCCAGTAGCCGAGAAGCTAGCGGGGGGAATGAGCAGTTCTTC
CDR3 protein: CASSREASGGNEQFF
clone size: NA
D gene: TRBD2
V gene: TRBV19
J gene: TRBJ2-1

CDR3 DNA: TGTGCCAGCAGCCAAGAGTGGACTAGCGGGGGGGCCACAGATACGCAGTATTTT
CDR3 protein: CASSQEWTSGGATDTQYF
clone size: NA
D gene: TRBD2
V gene: TRBV4-2
J gene: TRBJ2-3

CDR3 DNA: TGCGCCAGCAGCCCATCGGGGACAGGGGGCAATCAGCCCCAGCATTTT
CDR3 protein: CASSPSGTGGNQPQHF
clone size: NA
D gene: TRBD1
V gene: TRBV5-1
J gene: TRBJ1-5

CDR3 DNA: TGCGCCAGCAGCCAAGGCCAGGACGGCCGCTATGGCTACACCTTC
CDR3 protein: CASSQGQDGRYGYTF
clone size: NA
D gene: NA
V gene: TRBV4-1
J gene: TRBJ1-2

CDR3 DNA: TGTGCCAGTACCTTGGGGCTGAACACCGGGGAGCTGTTTTTT
CDR3 protein: CASTLGLNTGELFF
clone size: NA
D gene: NA
V gene: TRBV19
J gene: TRBJ2-2

CDR3 DNA: TGTGCCAGCAGCGTGAGAGGGGGGTCTAGCACAGATACGCAGTATTTT
CDR3 protein: CASSVRGGSSTDTQYF
clone size: once
D gene: NA
V gene: TRBV9
J gene: TRBJ2-3

CDR3 DNA: TGCAGCGTTCACCGGGACACTGAAGCTTTCTTT
CDR3 protein: CSVHRDTEAFF
clone size: few
D gene: NA
V gene: TRBV29-1
J gene: TRBJ1-1

CDR3 DNA: TGTGCCAGCACCCTCCTGGGGAACGAGCAGTACTTC
CDR3 protein: CASTLLGNEQYF
clone size: NA
D gene: NA
V gene: TRBV7-2
J gene: TRBJ2-7

CDR3 DNA: TGTGCCAGCCGACGGGGGTCCTATGGCTACACCTTC
CDR3 protein: CASRRGSYGYTF
clone size: NA
D gene: NA
V gene: TRBV6-5
J gene: TRBJ1-2

CDR3 DNA: TGCGCCAGCAGCCAGGGACTAGCGGGGGGGCCTGGAACGCAGTATTTT
CDR3 protein: CASSQGLAGGPGTQYF
clone size: NA
D gene: TRBD2
V gene: TRBV4-3
J gene: TRBJ2-3

CDR3 DNA: TGTGCCAGCAGTGAACCGCCCGGGGGCACAGATACGCAGTATTTT
CDR3 protein: CASSEPPGGTDTQYF
clone size: medium-sized
D gene: NA
V gene: TRBV6-1
J gene: TRBJ2-3

CDR3 DNA: TGTGCCTGGAGTACCCCCGGTGCAGATACGCAGTATTTT
CDR3 protein: CAWSTPGADTQYF
clone size: NA
D gene: NA
V gene: TRBV30
J gene: TRBJ2-3

CDR3 DNA: TGTGCCAGCAGCTTACAGGGTTTCAGCAATCAGCCCCAGCATTTT
CDR3 protein: CASSLQGFSNQPQHF
clone size: NA
D gene: NA
V gene: TRBV7-2
J gene: TRBJ1-5

CDR3 DNA: TGTGCCAGCAGCGGAGGAGGGGGCGCAGGTAATTCACCCCTCCACTTT
CDR3 protein: CASSGGGGAGNSPLHF
clone size: NA
D gene: TRBD1
V gene: TRBV9
J gene: TRBJ1-6

CDR3 DNA: TGCAGCGTGGGACACTCCATCGGGAACACCATATATTTT
CDR3 protein: CSVGHSIGNTIYF
clone size: NA
D gene: NA
V gene: TRBV29-1
J gene: TRBJ1-3

CDR3 DNA: TGTGCCAGTAGTCCCCTCCAGGGTCGGCCCCCCGTCCTGACTTTC
CDR3 protein: CASSPLQGRPPVLTF
clone size: NA
D gene: NA
V gene: TRBV19
J gene: TRBJ2-6

CDR3 DNA: TGTGCCAGCAGCTTGGGTCTAGCGGGGGTCAATGAGCAGTTCTTC
CDR3 protein: CASSLGLAGVNEQFF
clone size: NA
D gene: TRBD2
V gene: TRBV5-6
J gene: TRBJ2-1

CDR3 DNA: TGTGCCAGCAGTTCTCCTGACGAGCAGTACTTC
CDR3 protein: CASSSPDEQYF
clone size: once
D gene: NA
V gene: TRBV6-5
J gene: TRBJ2-7

CDR3 DNA: TGTGCCAGCAGTTTGGGGACCTTGCGGCGGGGGAGCACAGATACGCAGTATTTT
CDR3 protein: CASSLGTLRRGSTDTQYF
clone size: NA
D gene: TRBD2
V gene: TRBV28
J gene: TRBJ2-3

CDR3 DNA: TGCAGCGTGGCCGTGGAGGTCGATCAGCCCCAGCATTTT
CDR3 protein: CSVAVEVDQPQHF
clone size: NA
D gene: NA
V gene: TRBV29-1
J gene: TRBJ1-5

CDR3 DNA: TGCAGCGCCAGAGAGGGATCTGGGGCCAACGTCCTGACTTTC
CDR3 protein: CSAREGSGANVLTF
clone size: NA
D gene: NA
V gene: TRBV29-1
J gene: TRBJ2-6

CDR3 DNA: TGTGCCAGCAGCTTACAGGCCGAAACCTACGAGCAGTACTTC
CDR3 protein: CASSLQAETYEQYF
clone size: NA
D gene: NA
V gene: TRBV7-9
J gene: TRBJ2-7

CDR3 DNA: TGTGCCAGCAGCGTAGGGACGGTGGACACCGGGGAGCTGTTTTTT
CDR3 protein: CASSVGTVDTGELFF
clone size: NA
D gene: NA
V gene: TRBV9
J gene: TRBJ2-2

CDR3 DNA: TGCGCCAGCAGCCAAGATAGGACCTATGGCTACACCTTC
CDR3 protein: CASSQDRTYGYTF
clone size: once
D gene: NA
V gene: TRBV4-1
J gene: TRBJ1-2

CDR3 DNA: TGTGCCACCAGCAGAGATTCGGGACTAGCGGAGTTCTTC
CDR3 protein: CATSRDSGLAEFF
clone size: NA
D gene: TRBD2
V gene: TRBV15
J gene: TRBJ2-1

CDR3 DNA: TGCGCCAGCAGCCAAGCGGGTCCCTCCTACGAGCAGTACTTC
CDR3 protein: CASSQAGPSYEQYF
clone size: NA
D gene: NA
V gene: TRBV4-3
J gene: TRBJ2-7

CDR3 DNA: TGCAGTGTGCAGCGGGGGGTCGAGCAGTACTTC
CDR3 protein: CSVQRGVEQYF
clone size: NA
D gene: TRBD2
V gene: TRBV20-1
J gene: TRBJ2-7

CDR3 DNA: TGTGCCAGCAGCTCGGTGTGGGTTCGCACAGATACGCAGTATTTT
CDR3 protein: CASSSVWVRTDTQYF
clone size: NA
D gene: NA
V gene: TRBV5-6
J gene: TRBJ2-3

CDR3 DNA: TGTGCCAGCAGCTTGGTAATGCCCGGAACAAACTATGGCTACACCTTC
CDR3 protein: CASSLVMPGTNYGYTF
clone size: NA
D gene: NA
V gene: TRBV5-6
J gene: TRBJ1-2

CDR3 DNA: TGTGCCATCAGTGTTGTAACAGCCTCCTCCTACGAGCAGTACTTC
CDR3 protein: CAISVVTASSYEQYF
clone size: few
D gene: NA
V gene: TRBV10-3
J gene: TRBJ2-7

CDR3 DNA: TGTGCCAGCAGCTTAGTAGAATCCACCGGGGAGCTGTTTTTT
CDR3 protein: CASSLVESTGELFF
clone size: few
D gene: NA
V gene: TRBV7-4
J gene: TRBJ2-2

CDR3 DNA: TGCGCCAGCAGCGCAGACAGTCCCAATCAGCCCCAGCATTTT
CDR3 protein: CASSADSPNQPQHF
clone size: NA
D gene: NA
V gene: TRBV5-1
J gene: TRBJ1-5